What follows are 30 T cell receptor beta chains derived from one specimen sequenced in a study of CD8+ T cells in alopecia areata. cDNA serving as the sequencing template came from extracted, reverse transcribed RNA. The table came from immunoSEQ multiplex PCR; TCRdb's copy has only in-frame clones and leaves some out. The table shows 200,000 or so clones, with about 53% occurring only once. The sequenced sample was CD4+ T cells sorted from blood, obtained at week 0. These TCRs come from a human donor with alopecia areata.

This clone was detected only once. The chain has TRBV6-5 and TRBJ1-1, with 7 positions matching TRBD1. Germline V gene sequence: CDR1 MNHEY, CDR2 SVGAGI. V was clipped by 6 bases and J by 5 bases; unmatched bases: 9. The CDR3 runs to 14 residues. CDR3 sequence: CASSRRQGLTEAFF. CDR3 nucleotides: TGTGCCAGCAGCAGACGACAGGGTTTGACTGAAGCTTTCTTT.

The genes are TRBV2 and TRBJ2-4; perhaps D is TRBD1 or TRBD2 (6 bases each). V lost 2 bases and J lost 8, with 13 bases in between. CDR1 SNHLY and CDR2 FYNNEI come from the germline V gene. The length of the CDR3 is 14 residues. The CDR3 is CASSERRGMDIQYF. In DNA form, the CDR3 reads TGTGCCAGCAGTGAAAGGAGGGGGATGGACATTCAGTACTTC.

The DNA for the CDR3 is TGTGCCTGGAGTGATCAGCTCTCCTACGAGCAGTACTTC. Amino acid sequence: CAWSDQLSYEQYF. The chain employs TRBV30 and TRBJ2-7, with D unclear. V was pared by 1 base and J by 0 bases, with 7 bases between. The CDR3 is 13 amino acids. Germline V CDR1 and CDR2: GTSNPN, SVGIG (reference sequence).

This clone was seen only a few times. The chain joins TRBV7-9 to TRBJ2-5; D not certain. Germline assignment: CDR1 SEHNR and CDR2 FQNEAQ (reference sequence). V was trimmed by 6 bases and J by 0 bases, leaving 14 bases between them. CDR3 length: 15 amino acids. CDR3 loop: CASSRFRTHQETQYF. The CDR3 DNA follows: TGTGCCAGCAGTCGATTCCGTACGCACCAAGAGACCCAGTACTTC. Full variable domain (missing parts from reference TRBV7-9 and TRBJ2-5): DTGVSQNPRHKITKRGQNVTFRCDPISEHNRLYWYRQTLGQGPEFLTYFQNEAQLEKSRLLSDRFSAERPKGSFSTLEIQRTEQGDSAMYLCASSRFRTHQETQYFGPGTRLLVL.

The chain recombines TRBV20-1 with TRBJ2-7; D remains ambiguous. Per the germline V gene, CDR1 is DFQATT and CDR2 is SNEGSKA (reference sequence). The CDR3 has 11 amino acids. V lost 6 bases and J lost 2, with 8 bases in between. The CDR3 here is CSATTTYEQYF. The CDR3 DNA sequence: TGCAGTGCCACTACGACCTACGAGCAGTACTTC.

This chain uses TRBV30 with TRBJ1-2; D remains ambiguous. V dropped 2 bases and J dropped 2 bases, with 6 bases sitting between them. The CDR3 has 12 residues. Germline CDR1 reads GTSNPN; CDR2 reads SVGIG (reference sequence). Here the CDR3 reads CAWSSTNYGYTF. DNA for the CDR3: TGTGCCTGGAGTTCGACAAACTATGGCTACACCTTC.

This sequence joins TRBV4-1 and TRBJ2-1; maybe TRBD2 (6 bases). CDR1 is MGHRA and CDR2 is YSYEKL in the germline V gene. The CDR3 is 15 residues long. V was trimmed by 4 bases and J by 7 bases, leaving 17 bases between them. In nucleotides, the CDR3 is TGCGCCAGCAGCCCGAGGGGACTGGGGGTGAATGAGCAGTTCTTC. This encodes CASSPRGLGVNEQFF.

The chain employs TRBV2 and TRBJ1-5; the match to TRBD1 covers 10 bases. Germline values: CDR1 SNHLY, CDR2 FYNNEI. The V segment lost 6 bases and the J segment 5 bases; nucleotides outside the gene matches: 1. CDR3 length equals 13 residues. The CDR3 coding sequence is TGTGCCAGCAGGGGACAGGGGCATCAGCCCCAGCATTTT. Protein: CASRGQGHQPQHF. Drawing the rest from reference TRBV2 and TRBJ1-5, the complete variable domain is EPEVTQTPSHQVTQMGQEVILRCVPISNHLYFYWYRQILGQKVEFLVSFYNNEISEKSEIFDDQFSVERPDGSNFTLKIRSTKLEDSAMYFCASRGQGHQPQHFGDGTRLSIL.

J is TRBJ1-2 and V is TRBV7-9, with TRBD1 as a possible D gene (6 bases). Germline assignment: CDR1 SEHNR and CDR2 FQNEAQ (reference sequence). This CDR3 is built from 15 residues. The V end was cut by 1 base, the J end by 2 bases, with 11 bases between. Written as DNA, the CDR3 is TGTGCCAGCAGCTTAGTGAACAGGGCGAACTATGGCTACACCTTC. Protein product: CASSLVNRANYGYTF.

The chain employs TRBV29-1 and TRBJ1-4; 7 nucleotides align to TRBD1. CDR3 length equals 13 residues. Germline V gene lookup returns CDR1 SQVTM and CDR2 ANQGSEA. After removal of 8 bases from V and 5 bases from J, the junction contained 8 bases not matched to a gene. The CDR3 sequence: CSIRQGGNEKLFF. CDR3 coding DNA: TGCAGCATTCGACAGGGTGGGAATGAAAAACTGTTTTTT.

The chain has TRBV19 and TRBJ1-2; D not resolved. Looked up from germline, CDR1 is LNHDA and CDR2 is SQIVND (reference sequence). This CDR3 has 11 residues. The germline V and J ends were trimmed by 9 bases and 11 bases, with 16 bases remaining between them. The CDR3 coding sequence is TGTGCCAGCAGACGGAACCTAGAGTACACCTTC. Its protein is CASRRNLEYTF.

This clone showed up just a few times. The chain carries TRBV11-2 and TRBJ2-3; no definite D call. From germline, CDR1 is SGHAT and CDR2 FQNNGV. The CDR3 runs 16 residues. V lost 6 bases to trimming and J lost 1 base, with 17 bases between them. The CDR3 coding sequence is TGTGCCAGCAGTTGGGCTGAAAATCGGGGCACAGATACGCAGTATTTT. Translated, it gives CASSWAENRGTDTQYF.

The chain has TRBV5-6 and TRBJ2-7; D gene ambiguous. The CDR3 sequence is 15 residues long. CDR1 SGHDT and CDR2 YYEEEE come from the germline V gene. V lost 4 bases and J 0 bases, leaving 14 bases between the germline ends. CDR3 DNA sequence: TGTGCCAGCAGCCCCGGCGGCCGGAGCTCCTACGAGCAGTACTTC. It codes for CASSPGGRSSYEQYF.

This clone has just a few counts. The gene calls are TRBV29-1 and TRBJ1-1; D may be TRBD1 (6 bases). This CDR3 contains 13 residues. The V gene's germline CDR1 is SQVTM and CDR2 ANQGSEA. Trimming stripped 4 bases from V and 1 base from J, with 10 bases between. CDR3 nucleotide sequence: TGCAGCGTTGCGAGACAGGAGAACACTGAAGCTTTCTTT. It codes for CSVARQENTEAFF.

With respect to this clone: A much larger clone lies one base from this, so it may be a read error. The gene calls are TRBV4-2 and TRBJ2-7; D unclear. The V and J ends lost 0 bases and 0 bases respectively, with 6 bases between them. Germline CDR1 LGHNA, CDR2 YNFKEQ. There are 14 residues in the CDR3. The CDR3: CASSQERSSYEQYF. CDR3 DNA: TGTGCCAGCAGCCAAGAGCGCAGCTCCTACGAGCAGTACTTC.

The genes are TRBV27 and TRBJ1-1; no clear D gene. Trimming left V 6 bases short and J 0 bases short, with 23 bases between. This CDR3 is built from 18 residues. Germline V gene data show CDR1 as MNHEY and CDR2 as SMNVEV (reference sequence). CDR3 nucleotides: TGTGCCAGCAGCCCTCTTTTTCTCAATCCCTACATGAACACTGAAGCTTTCTTT. It is translated as CASSPLFLNPYMNTEAFF.

Notes on this clone: This sample includes further DNA sequences coding for the same CDR3. The J gene is TRBJ2-7, the V gene TRBV5-1; D is uncertain. The CDR3 sequence is 12 residues long. V was cut by 0 bases and J by 3 bases, with 4 bases left in between. Looked up from germline, CDR1 is SGHRS and CDR2 is YFSETQ. The CDR3 coding sequence is TGCGCCAGCAGCTTGGTAGGCTACGAGCAGTACTTC. Its translation is CASSLVGYEQYF.

CDR3 loop: CASSILQGATDTQYF. Written as DNA, the CDR3 is TGTGCCAGCTCAATACTCCAGGGGGCAACAGATACGCAGTATTTT. The rearrangement joins TRBV18 to TRBJ2-3; 8 bases match TRBD1. CDR1 is KGHSH, CDR2 LQKENI, per germline. This CDR3 has 15 amino acids. V was pared by 5 bases and J by 3 bases, with 7 bases of the junction left unmatched.

The genes are TRBV7-8 and TRBJ2-7; TRBD1 matches at 9 bases. V lost 4 bases and J lost 5; bases outside the gene matches: 9. Germline loops: CDR1 SGHVS, CDR2 FQNEAQ. The CDR3 spans 15 residues. The CDR3 region is CASSSGQGSLDEQYF. DNA for the CDR3: TGTGCCAGCAGCTCAGGACAGGGGTCTTTGGACGAGCAGTACTTC.

This rearrangement joins TRBV30 to TRBJ1-5; weak D call: TRBD1 (5 bases). The V end lost 2 bases, the J end lost 3 bases, and 17 bases lay between the germline ends. The CDR3 has 16 amino acids. The V gene's germline CDR1 is GTSNPN and CDR2 SVGIG (reference sequence). Here the CDR3 reads CAWSKRGPFDNQPQHF. The CDR3 nucleotides are TGTGCCTGGAGTAAAAGGGGCCCCTTCGACAATCAGCCCCAGCATTTT.

This clone was found a few times. The V call is TRBV6-6, the J call TRBJ2-1, with 7 bases fitting TRBD2. CDR3 length: 15 amino acids. The V segment lost 4 bases and the J segment 4 bases; nucleotides outside the gene matches: 7. In germline, CDR1 is MNHNY, CDR2 SVGAGI (reference sequence). CDR3 sequence reads: CASSLGGKEYNEQFF. The DNA of the CDR3 is TGTGCCAGCAGTTTGGGAGGGAAGGAGTACAATGAGCAGTTCTTC.

This clone was recorded a few times. The chain has TRBV4-1 and TRBJ1-5; D might be TRBD1 (6 bases). There are 16 residues in the CDR3. Germline CDR1 and CDR2: MGHRA and YSYEKL. Trimming took 1 base from V and 7 from J, leaving 17 bases between them. The CDR3, as DNA: TGCGCCAGCAGCCAAGGTCACAGTACAGGGAACCAGCCCCAGCATTTT. Translating it yields CASSQGHSTGNQPQHF.

The J gene is TRBJ2-3, the V gene TRBV30; D not resolved. Between the trimmed V and J ends, which lost 0 bases and 6 bases, there was a span of 10 bases. Germline V gene sequence: CDR1 GTSNPN, CDR2 SVGIG (reference sequence). The CDR3 length is 13 residues. The CDR3 nucleotides are TGTGCCTGGAGTGTCTTCTACGCTGATACGCAGTATTTT. This gives the protein CAWSVFYADTQYF.

This clone has only one observation. V and J are TRBV20-1 and TRBJ2-3, with unresolved D. The germline CDR1 and CDR2 sequences are DFQATT and SNEGSKA (reference sequence). Trimming left V 6 bases short and J 10 bases short, with 11 bases between. The CDR3 runs 10 residues. The CDR3 here is CSAYSFAQYF. DNA for the CDR3: TGCAGTGCCTACTCCTTTGCGCAGTATTTT.

In its sample, this clone was seen a few times. The chain is built from TRBV28 and TRBJ1-5, with D unclear. Trimming removed 6 bases at V and 0 bases at J, with 3 bases between. From germline, CDR1 is MDHEN and CDR2 SYDVKM. The CDR3 runs to 12 residues. This CDR3 reads CASRNSNQPQHF. In DNA form, the CDR3 reads TGTGCCAGCAGAAATAGCAATCAGCCCCAGCATTTT.

The CDR3 DNA reads as TGTGCCAGCTTGGAGAGGGGCGCCTATGGCTACACCTTC. Translating it yields CASLERGAYGYTF. The rearrangement uses TRBV11-2 and TRBJ1-2; perhaps TRBD1 as D (5 bases). This CDR3 spans 13 amino acids. CDR1 is SGHAT, CDR2 FQNNGV, per germline. V lost 8 bases, J lost 4 bases, and 14 bases lay in between.

The genes are TRBV4-1 and TRBJ1-2; 11 bases are a match to TRBD1. Germline assignment: CDR1 MGHRA and CDR2 YSYEKL. With V trimmed by 8 bases and J by 10 bases, 15 bases remained unmatched. CDR3 size: 15 residues. CDR3 in amino acids: CASRASTDRGLNYTF. In nucleotides, the CDR3 is TGCGCCAGCCGCGCATCCACGGACAGGGGGCTAAACTACACCTTC.

The chain recombines TRBV6-1 with TRBJ2-5, with a possible D match to TRBD1 (6 bases). The V gene's germline CDR1 is MNHNS and CDR2 SASEGT. The CDR3 is 12 residues long. V was trimmed by 10 bases and J by 0 bases, leaving 9 bases between them. The CDR3 DNA follows: TGTGCCACCAGGGGTTACCAAGAGACCCAGTACTTC. It is translated as CATRGYQETQYF.

V gene TRBV7-3 combines with J gene TRBJ1-1, with TRBD1 as a possible D gene (6 bases). V lost 4 bases and J lost 4, with 10 bases in between. The length of the CDR3 is 13 residues. Germline CDR1 is SGHTA and CDR2 is FQGTGA. This chain's CDR3 is CASSSTGPTEAFF. CDR3 nucleotides: TGTGCCAGCAGCTCTACAGGGCCCACTGAAGCTTTCTTT.

This chain links TRBV5-4 with TRBJ2-3; TRBD2 matches at 8 bases. CDR1 is SGHNT, CDR2 YYREEE, per germline (reference sequence). The CDR3 loop spans 15 amino acids. Germline trimming cut 4 bases from V and 4 bases from J; bases unmatched to any gene: 8. CDR3 loop: CASSRAGAQADTQYF. CDR3 coding DNA: TGTGCCAGCAGCAGAGCGGGGGCACAGGCAGATACGCAGTATTTT.